The rows below give T cell receptor beta chains drawn from one sample of a study of blood T cell repertoires in COVID-19. Sequenced by immunoSEQ multiplex PCR; TCRdb stores in-frame clones only, minus some. The data hold about 50,000 clones, with roughly nine tenths observed a single time. Sequenced: peripheral blood. The receptors shown here come from a woman older than 75 with acute or convalescent COVID-19. CDR3s include the opening cysteine and the closing phenylalanine or tryptophan. Each record gives: V gene, D gene, J gene, clone size, CDR3 protein, CDR3 DNA. A D gene is named only where the DNA matches it firmly. Clone size appears in some rows only: once, few, many, or a class for an expanded clone.

>TRBV19|.|TRBJ1-4|.
CASSMIPGFYEKLFF
TGTGCCAGTAGTATGATCCCGGGTTTCTATGAAAAACTGTTTTTT
>TRBV27|TRBD1|TRBJ1-2|.
CASRRTGTANYGYTF
TGTGCCAGCAGAAGAACCGGGACAGCCAACTATGGCTACACCTTC
>TRBV7-8|TRBD2|TRBJ2-1|.
CASREKAGGMSYNEQFF
TGTGCCAGCAGGGAAAAAGCGGGAGGAATGTCCTACAATGAGCAGTTCTTC
>TRBV5-6|TRBD1|TRBJ1-2|few
CASGGFDRANYGYTF
TGTGCCAGCGGGGGATTTGACAGGGCTAACTATGGCTACACCTTC
>TRBV5-1|.|TRBJ2-7|.
CASSLAAQDEQYF
TGCGCCAGCAGCTTGGCCGCCCAGGACGAGCAGTACTTC
>TRBV2|.|TRBJ1-6|once
CASSATHPGQGPDSPLHF
TGTGCCAGCAGTGCAACCCACCCCGGGCAGGGTCCGGACTCACCCCTCCACTTT
>TRBV24-1|.|TRBJ2-1|.
CATSDWEEGGGRQDEQFF
TGTGCCACCAGTGATTGGGAAGAAGGGGGCGGGAGGCAAGATGAGCAGTTCTTC
>TRBV2|TRBD2|TRBJ2-1|.
CASRGTSGGNEQFF
TGTGCCAGCAGGGGGACTAGCGGGGGTAATGAGCAGTTCTTC
>TRBV18|.|TRBJ2-7|.
CASSPPGPGERLREQYF
TGTGCCAGCTCACCACCGGGCCCTGGTGAGCGGCTTCGAGAGCAGTACTTC
>TRBV6-5|TRBD1|TRBJ2-7|.
CASSYSGTEYEQYF
TGTGCCAGCAGTTACTCGGGGACAGAGTACGAGCAGTACTTC
>TRBV4-2|TRBD1|TRBJ1-2|.
CASSQDPGTGERYGYTF
TGTGCCAGCAGCCAAGATCCGGGGACAGGGGAGAGGTATGGCTACACCTTC
>TRBV19|.|TRBJ1-5|.
CASSMVGEGQPQHF
TGTGCCAGTAGTATGGTGGGAGAGGGCCAGCCCCAGCATTTT
>TRBV4-3|.|TRBJ1-2|.
CASSQDRRYGYTF
TGCGCCAGCAGCCAAGATCGGAGGTATGGCTACACCTTC
>TRBV4-1|.|TRBJ1-5|.
CASSQGPGQPQHF
TGCGCCAGCAGCCAAGGTCCAGGACAGCCCCAGCATTTT
>TRBV29-1|.|TRBJ1-1|.
CSVVYSAVQGKMNTEAFF
TGCAGCGTTGTTTATTCTGCGGTGCAGGGGAAGATGAACACTGAAGCTTTCTTT
>TRBV6-2/TRBV6-3|.|TRBJ1-6|.
CASSYDRSSYNSPLHF
TGTGCCAGCAGTTACGATAGGAGCTCCTATAATTCACCCCTCCACTTT
>TRBV11-3|TRBD2|TRBJ2-1|.
CASSFRLAGSPHEQFF
TGTGCCAGCAGCTTTCGACTAGCGGGGAGCCCACATGAGCAGTTCTTC
>TRBV29-1|TRBD2|TRBJ2-7|.
CSALGTSGHEQYF
TGCAGCGCACTAGGGACTAGCGGCCACGAGCAGTACTTC
>TRBV7-4|TRBD1|TRBJ1-5|.
CASTKQGMYNQPQHF
TGTGCCAGCACGAAACAGGGGATGTACAATCAGCCCCAGCATTTT
>TRBV11-2|TRBD2|TRBJ2-1|.
CASSLVGSGNEQFF
TGTGCCAGCAGCTTAGTTGGTAGCGGGAATGAGCAGTTCTTC
>TRBV11-2|TRBD1|TRBJ1-1|.
CASSFSPVTGAEAFF
TGTGCCAGCAGCTTCTCCCCCGTGACAGGGGCTGAAGCTTTCTTT
>TRBV28|.|TRBJ1-2|once
CASSFSNRVYYGYTF
TGTGCCAGCAGTTTCTCCAACAGGGTATACTATGGCTACACCTTC
>TRBV29-1|.|TRBJ1-2|.
CSVDSNSYGYTF
TGCAGCGTGGACTCTAATTCCTATGGCTACACCTTC
>TRBV29-1|TRBD2|TRBJ2-1|.
CSGGGGGNEQFF
TGCAGCGGGGGGGGAGGAGGCAATGAGCAGTTCTTC
>TRBV11-2|TRBD2|TRBJ2-1|.
CASSQSGLAGGREQFF
TGTGCCAGCAGCCAGTCGGGACTAGCGGGAGGACGGGAGCAGTTCTTC
>TRBV9|TRBD1|TRBJ1-6|once
CASSVSGTGDSPLHF
TGTGCCAGCAGCGTATCGGGGACAGGGGACTCACCCCTCCACTTT
>TRBV15|.|TRBJ1-5|.
CATSRVGQGLPQHF
TGTGCCACCAGCAGAGTTGGGCAGGGGTTGCCCCAGCATTTT
>TRBV3-1/TRBV3-2|.|TRBJ1-2|few
CASSPANYGYTF
TGTGCCAGCAGCCCAGCTAACTATGGCTACACCTTC
>TRBV6-5|.|TRBJ1-1|few
CASKWGGLNTEAFF
TGTGCCAGCAAATGGGGGGGGTTGAACACTGAAGCTTTCTTT
>TRBV5-4|TRBD2|TRBJ2-1|.
CASSRGLAGGHEQFF
TGTGCCAGCAGCCGGGGACTAGCGGGAGGGCATGAGCAGTTCTTC
>TRBV6-1|TRBD2|TRBJ2-1|few
CASSQGTSGAYNEQFF
TGTGCCAGCAGTCAAGGGACTAGCGGGGCATACAATGAGCAGTTCTTC
>TRBV27|.|TRBJ1-1|.
CASSPSGGGWTEAFF
TGTGCCAGCAGTCCCTCGGGGGGTGGGTGGACTGAAGCTTTCTTT
>TRBV9|TRBD2|TRBJ2-3|.
CASSRGLAGEADTQYF
TGTGCCAGCAGCCGGGGACTAGCGGGAGAAGCAGATACGCAGTATTTT
>TRBV20-1|.|TRBJ1-2|.
CSARTVNGYTF
TGCAGTGCTAGGACAGTCAATGGCTACACCTTC
>TRBV7-3|TRBD2|TRBJ2-1|.
CASSFRGTSGSNNEQFF
TGTGCCAGCAGCTTTAGGGGGACTAGCGGGAGCAACAATGAGCAGTTCTTC
>TRBV30|.|TRBJ2-2|once
CAWSVPQGYPGELFF
TGTGCCTGGAGTGTACCCCAGGGGTATCCCGGGGAGCTGTTTTTT
>TRBV6-5|TRBD1|TRBJ1-4|.
CASSYSGQQNEKLFF
TGTGCCAGCAGTTACTCGGGACAGCAAAATGAAAAACTGTTTTTT
>TRBV7-2|TRBD2|TRBJ2-7|few
CASSLGVTSVTYEQYF
TGTGCCAGCAGCTTAGGGGTGACTAGCGTAACCTACGAGCAGTACTTC
>TRBV15|TRBD1|TRBJ1-4|.
CATSSRTGGDEKLFF
TGTGCCACCAGCAGTAGGACAGGGGGCGATGAAAAACTGTTTTTT
>TRBV5-1|.|TRBJ1-1|.
CASSLVGGREGTEAFF
TGCGCCAGCAGCTTGGTCGGTGGCAGGGAGGGTACTGAAGCTTTCTTT